This is a list of T cell receptor beta chains from one sample in a study of vaccination effects on CD4 cells after COVID-19. This table comes from immunoSEQ multiplex PCR, and its TCRdb copy is limited to in-frame clones, with some not included. This table holds over 50,000 clones, roughly 79% found once. These receptors lack a known antigen. The input for sequencing was CD4+ T cells from PBMCs cultured with HCoV-229E spike peptides, taken before COVID-19 vaccination. Receptors were obtained from a human donor who received a COVID-19 vaccine. Each CDR3 is given with its conserved first and last residue. A D gene is named only where the DNA matches it firmly. Expanded clones are given a class, and other clones once, few, many or no size at all.

D gene: TRBD1; clone size: .; V gene: TRBV25-1; J gene: TRBJ1-4; CDR3 DNA: TGTGCCAGTGGGACAGATCATAATGAAAAACTGTTTTTT; CDR3 protein: CASGTDHNEKLFF
D gene: TRBD1; clone size: .; V gene: TRBV24-1; J gene: TRBJ1-4; CDR3 DNA: TGTGCCACCAGTGGAGGACAGGGGGAAAAACTGTTTTTT; CDR3 protein: CATSGGQGEKLFF
D gene: .; clone size: once; V gene: TRBV6-6; J gene: TRBJ1-2; CDR3 DNA: TGTGCCAGCACCTCCGCGGGGTATGGCTACACCTTC; CDR3 protein: CASTSAGYGYTF
D gene: TRBD1; clone size: .; V gene: TRBV3-1/TRBV3-2; J gene: TRBJ1-2; CDR3 DNA: TGTGCCAGCAGCCAACAAGGGGGCGTAGGAAATGGCTACACCTTC; CDR3 protein: CASSQQGGVGNGYTF
D gene: .; clone size: once; V gene: TRBV5-1; J gene: TRBJ1-4; CDR3 DNA: TGCGCCAGCAGCCCGCAAGGGACACTGAATGAAAAACTGTTTTTT; CDR3 protein: CASSPQGTLNEKLFF
D gene: TRBD1; clone size: .; V gene: TRBV27; J gene: TRBJ1-2; CDR3 DNA: TGTGCCAGCAGTTTATCTGCCGGGACAGGGCTTGCTAACTATGGCTACACCTTC; CDR3 protein: CASSLSAGTGLANYGYTF
D gene: .; clone size: .; V gene: TRBV7-3; J gene: TRBJ2-2; CDR3 DNA: TGTGCCAGCAGCCCCTCATATGACACCGGGGAGCTGTTTTTT; CDR3 protein: CASSPSYDTGELFF
D gene: TRBD1; clone size: .; V gene: TRBV19; J gene: TRBJ2-1; CDR3 DNA: TGTGCCAGTAGTTACCGGGACAGGGGGCTAAATGAGCAGTTCTTC; CDR3 protein: CASSYRDRGLNEQFF
D gene: TRBD1; clone size: .; V gene: TRBV7-9; J gene: TRBJ1-2; CDR3 DNA: TGTGCCTCATCGGACAGGGGGCACTATCTTGGCTACACCTTC; CDR3 protein: CASSDRGHYLGYTF
D gene: .; clone size: .; V gene: TRBV10-1; J gene: TRBJ1-1; CDR3 DNA: TGCGCCAGCAGTGAGTCGGTAGGGACACGTGAAGCTTTCTTT; CDR3 protein: CASSESVGTREAFF
D gene: .; clone size: .; V gene: TRBV4-3; J gene: TRBJ2-3; CDR3 DNA: TGCGCCAGCAGCCCAACAGGTGATAGCACAGATACGCAGTATTTT; CDR3 protein: CASSPTGDSTDTQYF
D gene: .; clone size: .; V gene: TRBV7-3; J gene: TRBJ2-3; CDR3 DNA: TGTGCCAGCAGCTTTGGACGGAGCACAGATACGCAGTATTTT; CDR3 protein: CASSFGRSTDTQYF
D gene: .; clone size: .; V gene: TRBV6-5; J gene: TRBJ1-1; CDR3 DNA: TGTGCCAGCAGTTACTCGAAGGGGACTGAAGCTTTCTTT; CDR3 protein: CASSYSKGTEAFF
D gene: TRBD2; clone size: .; V gene: TRBV6-5; J gene: TRBJ2-1; CDR3 DNA: TGTGCCAGCAGCCGTACTAGCGGGGGGTCTAATGAGCAGTTCTTC; CDR3 protein: CASSRTSGGSNEQFF
D gene: .; clone size: .; V gene: TRBV18; J gene: TRBJ1-1; CDR3 DNA: TGTGCCAGCTCACCGAACGCGGCGTCCACTGAAGCTTTCTTT; CDR3 protein: CASSPNAASTEAFF
D gene: .; clone size: once; V gene: TRBV28; J gene: TRBJ1-6; CDR3 DNA: TGTGCCAGCAGCGGACGGACCTATAATTCACCCCTCCACTTT; CDR3 protein: CASSGRTYNSPLHF
D gene: .; clone size: .; V gene: TRBV3-1/TRBV3-2; J gene: TRBJ2-3; CDR3 DNA: TGTGCCAGCAGCCTACAAACAGATACGCAGTATTTT; CDR3 protein: CASSLQTDTQYF
D gene: .; clone size: .; V gene: TRBV4-1; J gene: TRBJ1-4; CDR3 DNA: TGCGCCAGCAGCCAAATGGGACTAGAAAAACTGTTTTTT; CDR3 protein: CASSQMGLEKLFF
D gene: .; clone size: .; V gene: TRBV2; J gene: TRBJ1-2; CDR3 DNA: TGTGCCAGCAGTGTGGGAAGGGTTGGAGATGGCTACACCTTC; CDR3 protein: CASSVGRVGDGYTF
D gene: TRBD1; clone size: once; V gene: TRBV7-9; J gene: TRBJ2-3; CDR3 DNA: TGTGCCAGCAGCTACCGGGACAGGGTCACAGATACGCAGTATTTT; CDR3 protein: CASSYRDRVTDTQYF
D gene: TRBD1; clone size: few; V gene: TRBV24-1; J gene: TRBJ1-4; CDR3 DNA: TGTGCCACCAGTGATCCAACAGGGGGCAATGAAAAACTGTTTTTT; CDR3 protein: CATSDPTGGNEKLFF
D gene: .; clone size: .; V gene: TRBV28; J gene: TRBJ2-1; CDR3 DNA: TGTGCCAGCAGTTTATGGGGGGGGCCCTCCTACAATGAGCAGTTCTTC; CDR3 protein: CASSLWGGPSYNEQFF
D gene: .; clone size: .; V gene: TRBV5-1; J gene: TRBJ1-2; CDR3 DNA: TGCGCCAGCAGCTTGGCCTTGGGGAATAACTATGGCTACACCTTC; CDR3 protein: CASSLALGNNYGYTF
D gene: .; clone size: .; V gene: TRBV25-1; J gene: TRBJ2-5; CDR3 DNA: TGTGCCAGTACCCGGGACCTGGAGACCCAGTACTTC; CDR3 protein: CASTRDLETQYF
D gene: .; clone size: .; V gene: TRBV6-4; J gene: TRBJ1-1; CDR3 DNA: TGTGCCAGCAGTGACTCGATAGGAAGGGAAGAAGCTTTCTTT; CDR3 protein: CASSDSIGREEAFF
D gene: TRBD1; clone size: .; V gene: TRBV2; J gene: TRBJ1-1; CDR3 DNA: TGTGCCAGCAGTAACAGGGGCCCGTCAGGTAACACTGAAGCTTTCTTT; CDR3 protein: CASSNRGPSGNTEAFF
D gene: .; clone size: .; V gene: TRBV6-5; J gene: TRBJ2-5; CDR3 DNA: TGTGCCATCGCCCCGTACCAAGAGACCCAGTACTTC; CDR3 protein: CAIAPYQETQYF
D gene: .; clone size: few; V gene: TRBV11-2; J gene: TRBJ1-2; CDR3 DNA: TGTGCCAGCAGCTTGGGCGAATACTATGGCTACACCTTC; CDR3 protein: CASSLGEYYGYTF
D gene: TRBD2; clone size: .; V gene: TRBV19; J gene: TRBJ2-5; CDR3 DNA: TGTGCCAGTAGATCGAGCGGGGGCACCGAGACCCAGTACTTC; CDR3 protein: CASRSSGGTETQYF
D gene: .; clone size: once; V gene: TRBV11-2; J gene: TRBJ2-1; CDR3 DNA: TGTGCCAGCAGCTTGCGGAGTGAGCAGTTCTTC; CDR3 protein: CASSLRSEQFF
D gene: TRBD1; clone size: .; V gene: TRBV11-3; J gene: TRBJ2-1; CDR3 DNA: TGTGCCAGCAGCTTAGGGCACAGGGGGAATGAGCAGTTCTTC; CDR3 protein: CASSLGHRGNEQFF
D gene: .; clone size: .; V gene: TRBV3-1/TRBV3-2; J gene: TRBJ1-2; CDR3 DNA: TGTGCCAGCAGCGCTACCGGGACCCAAAACTATGGCTACACCTTC; CDR3 protein: CASSATGTQNYGYTF
D gene: .; clone size: .; V gene: TRBV9; J gene: TRBJ1-3; CDR3 DNA: TGTGCCAGCAGCGTAGGAGGGAACTCTGGAAACACCATATATTTT; CDR3 protein: CASSVGGNSGNTIYF
D gene: .; clone size: .; V gene: TRBV29-1; J gene: TRBJ1-5; CDR3 DNA: TGCAGCGTTGCCAGGGCCGACAATCAGCCCCAGCATTTT; CDR3 protein: CSVARADNQPQHF
D gene: .; clone size: .; V gene: TRBV18; J gene: TRBJ2-3; CDR3 DNA: TGTGCCAGCTCACCGTTTTTGGGGGAGTCCGTAACAGATACGCAGTATTTT; CDR3 protein: CASSPFLGESVTDTQYF
D gene: .; clone size: .; V gene: TRBV5-1; J gene: TRBJ2-1; CDR3 DNA: TGCGCCAGCAGCCCGACCCAGACAGTTTCTGAGCAGTTCTTC; CDR3 protein: CASSPTQTVSEQFF
D gene: TRBD1; clone size: few; V gene: TRBV18; J gene: TRBJ1-1; CDR3 DNA: TGTGCCAGCTCACGCAACGCGGGGACAGCCGATAACACTGAAGCTTTCTTT; CDR3 protein: CASSRNAGTADNTEAFF
D gene: .; clone size: .; V gene: TRBV4-3; J gene: TRBJ1-2; CDR3 DNA: TGCGCCAGCAGCCAGGGTGTTCCGCCTTATGGCTACACCTTC; CDR3 protein: CASSQGVPPYGYTF
D gene: .; clone size: .; V gene: TRBV11-2; J gene: TRBJ2-5; CDR3 DNA: TGTGCCAGCAGCCTCTCTAGTGGGGTGGGAGAGACCCAGTACTTC; CDR3 protein: CASSLSSGVGETQYF
D gene: .; clone size: .; V gene: TRBV24-1; J gene: TRBJ1-4; CDR3 DNA: TGTGCCACCAGTCACAACAGTGGTGAAAAACTGTTTTTT; CDR3 protein: CATSHNSGEKLFF
D gene: .; clone size: .; V gene: TRBV29-1; J gene: TRBJ1-2; CDR3 DNA: TGCAGCGTTGATCCAGCCTCTAACTATGGCTACACCTTC; CDR3 protein: CSVDPASNYGYTF
D gene: .; clone size: .; V gene: TRBV5-1; J gene: TRBJ2-3; CDR3 DNA: TGCGCCAGCAGCTTGGTCTGGCGGGGGCAGGATACGCAGTATTTT; CDR3 protein: CASSLVWRGQDTQYF
D gene: .; clone size: .; V gene: TRBV15; J gene: TRBJ2-5; CDR3 DNA: TGTGCCACCAGCAGTCGTCGGACGGAAGAGACCCAGTACTTC; CDR3 protein: CATSSRRTEETQYF
D gene: TRBD1; clone size: once; V gene: TRBV30; J gene: TRBJ2-4; CDR3 DNA: TGTGCCTGTCGCAGGGGGCTCATTCAGTACTTC; CDR3 protein: CACRRGLIQYF
D gene: .; clone size: .; V gene: TRBV28; J gene: TRBJ1-4; CDR3 DNA: TGTGCCAGCAGTCTTCGGGGCAGGGCCAATGAAAAACTGTTTTTT; CDR3 protein: CASSLRGRANEKLFF
D gene: .; clone size: .; V gene: TRBV5-5; J gene: TRBJ1-5; CDR3 DNA: TGTGCCAGCAGCGCAAATCTACAGGCCAGCAATCAGCCCCAGCATTTT; CDR3 protein: CASSANLQASNQPQHF
D gene: TRBD2; clone size: once; V gene: TRBV7-2; J gene: TRBJ2-1; CDR3 DNA: TGTGCCAGCAGATCAACCGGGACTAGGGGCTTTGATGAGCAGTTCTTC; CDR3 protein: CASRSTGTRGFDEQFF
D gene: TRBD1; clone size: .; V gene: TRBV18; J gene: TRBJ2-2; CDR3 DNA: TGTGCCAGCTCCCCCGGACAGGCTCGCACCGGGGAGCTGTTTTTT; CDR3 protein: CASSPGQARTGELFF
D gene: .; clone size: .; V gene: TRBV15; J gene: TRBJ1-5; CDR3 DNA: TGTGCCACCAGCAGTACTGAAGGGACGGATAGCAATCAGCCCCAGCATTTT; CDR3 protein: CATSSTEGTDSNQPQHF
D gene: .; clone size: .; V gene: TRBV6-5; J gene: TRBJ2-1; CDR3 DNA: TGTGCCAGCAGACCACCACAGGGAAGGATGAGTGAGCAGTTCTTC; CDR3 protein: CASRPPQGRMSEQFF
D gene: .; clone size: .; V gene: TRBV7-3; J gene: TRBJ2-2; CDR3 DNA: TGTGCCAGCAGTTTAACAAGGGCCGGGGAGCTGTTTTTT; CDR3 protein: CASSLTRAGELFF
D gene: .; clone size: .; V gene: TRBV5-8; J gene: TRBJ2-3; CDR3 DNA: TGTGCCAGCCCCTCGGTAGACCTTAGCACAGATACGCAGTATTTT; CDR3 protein: CASPSVDLSTDTQYF